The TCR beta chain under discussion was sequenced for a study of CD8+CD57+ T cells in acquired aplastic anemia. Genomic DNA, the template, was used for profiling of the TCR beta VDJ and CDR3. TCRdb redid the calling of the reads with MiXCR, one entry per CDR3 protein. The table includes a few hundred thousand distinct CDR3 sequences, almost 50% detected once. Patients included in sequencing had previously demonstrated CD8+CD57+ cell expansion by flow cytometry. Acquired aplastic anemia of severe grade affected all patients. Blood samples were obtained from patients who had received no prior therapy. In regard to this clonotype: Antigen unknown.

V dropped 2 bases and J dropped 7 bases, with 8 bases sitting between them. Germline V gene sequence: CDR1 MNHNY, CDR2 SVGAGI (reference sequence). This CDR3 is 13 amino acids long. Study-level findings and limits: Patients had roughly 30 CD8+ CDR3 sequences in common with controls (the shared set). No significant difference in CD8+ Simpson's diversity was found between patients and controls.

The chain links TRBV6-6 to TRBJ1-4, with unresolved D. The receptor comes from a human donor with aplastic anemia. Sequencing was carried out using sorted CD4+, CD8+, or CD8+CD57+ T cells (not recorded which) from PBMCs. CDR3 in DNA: TGTGCCAGCAGTTACGAGGGTAGTGAAAAACTGTTTTTT. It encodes CASSYEGSEKLFF.